These T cell receptor beta chains were read from a single sample in a study of T cells in Graves' hyperthyroidism and ophthalmopathy. TCRdb used MiXCR to reprocess the multiplex PCR reads, holding one entry per CDR3 protein. The sample shows 500,000 to 600,000 distinct CDR3 sequences, approximately 15% of them seen only once. The material sequenced was blood. The source is a woman aged 18-30 years with Graves' hyperthyroidism. Both conserved end residues are trimmed from each CDR3. The order of the fields is J gene, V gene, clone size, CDR3 protein. The size field is filled for only some rows; it gives once, few, many or a size class.

J gene: TRBJ2-1; V gene: TRBV12-3/TRBV12-4; clone size: few; CDR3 protein: ASSRDTRDEQF
J gene: TRBJ2-5; V gene: TRBV5-1; clone size: few; CDR3 protein: ASHDRYRETQY
J gene: TRBJ1-1; V gene: TRBV10-3; clone size: many; CDR3 protein: AITLQENTEAF
J gene: TRBJ1-2; V gene: TRBV7-9; clone size: many; CDR3 protein: ASSLAREGYT
J gene: TRBJ1-1; V gene: TRBV2; clone size: many; CDR3 protein: ASSEARAYNTEAF
J gene: TRBJ2-1; V gene: TRBV2; clone size: many; CDR3 protein: ASSKVDEQF
J gene: TRBJ2-7; V gene: TRBV7-8; clone size: many; CDR3 protein: ASSTRRESYEQY
J gene: TRBJ1-3; V gene: TRBV30; clone size: NA; CDR3 protein: AWHSWSGNTIY
J gene: TRBJ2-3; V gene: TRBV28; clone size: many; CDR3 protein: ASSVPGQGSTDTQY
J gene: TRBJ2-7; V gene: TRBV2; clone size: many; CDR3 protein: ASSVEPTSYEQY
J gene: TRBJ2-1; V gene: TRBV18; clone size: many; CDR3 protein: ASSPTQNEQF
J gene: TRBJ1-5; V gene: TRBV3-1; clone size: many; CDR3 protein: ASSHSNQPQH
J gene: TRBJ1-6; V gene: TRBV2; clone size: few; CDR3 protein: ASRDRRFSPLH
J gene: TRBJ1-1; V gene: TRBV6-1; clone size: many; CDR3 protein: ASRTLGVLENTEAF
J gene: TRBJ2-1; V gene: TRBV12-3/TRBV12-4; clone size: NA; CDR3 protein: ASRSTGRSYNGQF
J gene: TRBJ2-1; V gene: TRBV29-1; clone size: NA; CDR3 protein: SVRGGIGGNEQF
J gene: TRBJ1-1; V gene: TRBV15; clone size: NA; CDR3 protein: ATSRDNGGGTEAF
J gene: TRBJ2-3; V gene: TRBV10-3; clone size: few; CDR3 protein: AITPTGGRTDTQY
J gene: TRBJ2-3; V gene: TRBV12-3/TRBV12-4; clone size: many; CDR3 protein: ASSSLMTSGGFLTDTQY
J gene: TRBJ2-3; V gene: TRBV19; clone size: NA; CDR3 protein: ASRPTGLNTDTQY
J gene: TRBJ2-7; V gene: TRBV29-1; clone size: many; CDR3 protein: SVEVGRNVNEQY
J gene: TRBJ1-2; V gene: TRBV27; clone size: many; CDR3 protein: ASSPGHYYGYT
J gene: TRBJ1-1; V gene: TRBV20-1; clone size: NA; CDR3 protein: SARPTGGRTEGF
J gene: TRBJ2-7; V gene: TRBV11-3; clone size: NA; CDR3 protein: ASSLYAEQY
J gene: TRBJ1-5; V gene: TRBV6-2/TRBV6-3; clone size: few; CDR3 protein: ASSYSDRGWNQPQH
J gene: TRBJ2-5; V gene: TRBV6-1; clone size: NA; CDR3 protein: AIRQGQETQY
J gene: TRBJ2-7; V gene: TRBV6-1; clone size: many; CDR3 protein: ASEVAGGLRYEQY
J gene: TRBJ2-3; V gene: TRBV9; clone size: NA; CDR3 protein: ASSPRQGADTQY
J gene: TRBJ1-6; V gene: TRBV19; clone size: NA; CDR3 protein: ASSGRELESPLH
J gene: TRBJ2-3; V gene: TRBV5-4; clone size: few; CDR3 protein: ASSLEGGRDTQY
J gene: TRBJ1-2; V gene: TRBV11-1; clone size: NA; CDR3 protein: ASGRPGQGGYGYT
J gene: TRBJ2-3; V gene: TRBV10-3; clone size: NA; CDR3 protein: AISESDRGADTQY
J gene: TRBJ2-5; V gene: TRBV20-1; clone size: many; CDR3 protein: SAIAGGAETQY
J gene: TRBJ2-7; V gene: TRBV28; clone size: many; CDR3 protein: ASSLVAGVAYEQY
J gene: TRBJ2-7; V gene: TRBV27; clone size: many; CDR3 protein: ASSLLREMSYEQY
J gene: TRBJ1-3; V gene: TRBV6-1; clone size: many; CDR3 protein: ASSHRTGGNTIY
J gene: TRBJ2-5; V gene: TRBV27; clone size: NA; CDR3 protein: ASSFYGGGKQETQY
J gene: TRBJ2-3; V gene: TRBV9; clone size: NA; CDR3 protein: ASSPRGAFPSTDTQY
J gene: TRBJ1-2; V gene: TRBV6-1; clone size: NA; CDR3 protein: ASDTGTITKGYT
J gene: TRBJ2-5; V gene: TRBV12-3/TRBV12-4; clone size: many; CDR3 protein: ASSLASGRASETQY
J gene: TRBJ1-6; V gene: TRBV6-8; clone size: NA; CDR3 protein: ASSYCNSPLH
J gene: TRBJ1-5; V gene: TRBV7-2; clone size: NA; CDR3 protein: ASSLGTGSGNQPQH
J gene: TRBJ2-1; V gene: TRBV24-1; clone size: many; CDR3 protein: ATSDSAQGGSYNEQF
J gene: TRBJ2-3; V gene: TRBV11-2; clone size: many; CDR3 protein: ASSLERVADTQY
J gene: TRBJ2-7; V gene: TRBV5-1; clone size: NA; CDR3 protein: ASTAGQGSYEQY